One sample yielded the 3 T cell receptor beta chains listed below, sequenced in a study of T cell responses to AZD1222 COVID-19 vaccine. TCRdb's table, derived via immunoSEQ multiplex PCR, lists solely in-frame clones and lacks some. The data contain 120,000 to 150,000 clones, just over 90% of them singletons. The sequences come from peripheral blood, collected on day 0 of MenACWY control vaccination. Receptors were obtained from an adult in good health.

The V gene is TRBV4-2, the J gene TRBJ1-6; D unclear. V lost 0 bases, J lost 8 bases, and 5 bases lay in between. Germline CDR1 reads LGHNA; CDR2 reads YNFKEQ. This CDR3 contains 13 residues. The DNA of the CDR3 is TGTGCCAGCAGCCAAGAGGGAGATTCACCCCTCCACTTT. Translated: CASSQEGDSPLHF.

V and J are TRBV28 and TRBJ2-7, with D tentatively TRBD1 (5 bases). The ends were cut back, 6 bases at V and 4 bases at J, with 13 bases in the middle. The V gene's germline CDR1 is MDHEN and CDR2 SYDVKM. CDR3 length equals 13 residues. CDR3 DNA sequence: TGTGCCAGCAGGGGGCCCCTCGATTACGAGCAGTACTTC. Protein product: CASRGPLDYEQYF.

The DNA for the CDR3 is TGCGCCAGCAGTACCCCAGGGATCCCCTCCTACGAGCAGTACTTC. Amino acids: CASSTPGIPSYEQYF. This chain uses TRBV10-2 with TRBJ2-7, with D maybe TRBD1 (5 bases). The CDR3 runs 15 residues. The germline V gene encodes CDR1 WSHSY and CDR2 SAAADI. Trimming left V 5 bases short and J 0 bases short, with 14 bases between.